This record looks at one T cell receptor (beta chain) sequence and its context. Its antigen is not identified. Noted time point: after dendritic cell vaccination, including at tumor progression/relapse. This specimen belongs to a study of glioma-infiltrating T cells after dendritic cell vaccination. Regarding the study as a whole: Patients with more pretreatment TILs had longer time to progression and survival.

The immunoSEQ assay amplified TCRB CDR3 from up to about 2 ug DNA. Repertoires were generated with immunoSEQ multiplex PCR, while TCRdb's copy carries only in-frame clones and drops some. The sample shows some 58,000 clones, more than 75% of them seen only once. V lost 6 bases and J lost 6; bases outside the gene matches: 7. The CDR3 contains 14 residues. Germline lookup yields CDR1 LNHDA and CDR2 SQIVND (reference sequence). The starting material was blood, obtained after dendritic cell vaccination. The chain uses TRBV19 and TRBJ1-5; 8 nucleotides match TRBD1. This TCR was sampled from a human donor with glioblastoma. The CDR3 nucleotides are TGTGCCAGTAGCCCCGACAGGGGAGGTCAGCCCCAGCATTTT. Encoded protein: CASSPDRGGQPQHF. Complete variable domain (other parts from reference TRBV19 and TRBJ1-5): DGGITQSPKYLFRKEGQNVTLSCEQNLNHDAMYWYRQDPGQGLRLIYYSQIVNDFQKGDIAEGYSVSREKKESFPLTVTSAQKNPTAFYLCASSPDRGGQPQHFGDGTRLSIL.